The T cell receptor beta chain under discussion was sequenced for a study of T cells in Graves' hyperthyroidism and ophthalmopathy. This clonotype showed up many times. This CDR3 is built from 9 residues. The germline V gene has CDR1 MDHEN and CDR2 SYDVKM. Trimming removed 6 bases at V and 8 bases at J, with 4 bases between. TCR beta CDR3 sequences were amplified from RNA transcripts. The HTBI primer set served for first-round RT-PCR of the TCR CDR3. TCRdb independently ran MiXCR on the multiplex PCR reads; one entry per CDR3 protein. The table has 450,000 to 550,000 distinct CDR3 sequences, around 24% seen once.

This receptor was taken from a woman aged 30 to 39 with Graves' ophthalmopathy. The chain joins TRBV28 to TRBJ1-2; D not resolved. The sequencing sample was made of blood. The CDR3 DNA sequence: TGTGCCAGCAGCCCCGGCTACACCTTC. Its protein is CASSPGYTF.